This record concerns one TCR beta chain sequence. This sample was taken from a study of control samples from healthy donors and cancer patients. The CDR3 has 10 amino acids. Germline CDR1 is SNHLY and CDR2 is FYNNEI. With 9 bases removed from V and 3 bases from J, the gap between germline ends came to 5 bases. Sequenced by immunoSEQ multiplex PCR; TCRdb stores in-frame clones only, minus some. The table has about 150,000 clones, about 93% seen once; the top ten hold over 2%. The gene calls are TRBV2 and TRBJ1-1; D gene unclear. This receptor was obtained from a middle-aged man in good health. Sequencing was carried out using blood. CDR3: CASGDTEAFF. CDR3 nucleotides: TGTGCCAGTGGGGACACTGAAGCTTTCTTT.